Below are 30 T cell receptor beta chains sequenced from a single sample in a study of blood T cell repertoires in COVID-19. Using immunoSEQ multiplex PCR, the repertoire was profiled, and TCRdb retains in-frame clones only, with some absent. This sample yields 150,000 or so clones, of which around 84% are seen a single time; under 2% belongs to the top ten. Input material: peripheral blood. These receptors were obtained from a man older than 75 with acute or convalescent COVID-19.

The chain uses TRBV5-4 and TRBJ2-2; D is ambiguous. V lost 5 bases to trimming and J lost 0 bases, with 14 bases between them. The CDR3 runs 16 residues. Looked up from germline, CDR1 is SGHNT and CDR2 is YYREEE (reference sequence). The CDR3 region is CASSLATGTNTGELFF. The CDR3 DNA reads TGTGCCAGCAGTTTAGCCACCGGCACGAACACCGGGGAGCTGTTTTTT.

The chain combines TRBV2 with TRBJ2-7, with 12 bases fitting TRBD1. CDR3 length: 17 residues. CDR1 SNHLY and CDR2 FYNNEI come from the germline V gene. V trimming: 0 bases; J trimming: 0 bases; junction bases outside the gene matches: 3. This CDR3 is CASSEAAGQGASYEQYF. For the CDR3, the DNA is TGTGCCAGCAGTGAAGCCGCGGGACAGGGGGCCTCCTACGAGCAGTACTTC.

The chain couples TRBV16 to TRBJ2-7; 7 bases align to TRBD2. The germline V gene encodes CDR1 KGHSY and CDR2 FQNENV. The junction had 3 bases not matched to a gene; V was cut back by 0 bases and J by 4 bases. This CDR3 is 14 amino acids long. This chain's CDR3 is CASSQSPGGYEQYF. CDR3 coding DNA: TGTGCCAGCAGCCAATCCCCCGGGGGGTACGAGCAGTACTTC.

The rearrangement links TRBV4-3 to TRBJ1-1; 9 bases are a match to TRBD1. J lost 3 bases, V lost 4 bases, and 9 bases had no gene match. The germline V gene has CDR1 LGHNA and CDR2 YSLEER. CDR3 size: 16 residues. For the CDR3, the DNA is TGCGCCAGCAGCCCCGGGACAGGGAGCGGGGACACTGAAGCTTTCTTT. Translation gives CASSPGTGSGDTEAFF.

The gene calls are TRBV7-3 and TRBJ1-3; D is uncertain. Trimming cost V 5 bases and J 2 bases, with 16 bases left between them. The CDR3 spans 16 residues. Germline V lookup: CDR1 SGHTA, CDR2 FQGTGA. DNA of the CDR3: TGTGCCAGCAGCGCAACACCGGGTCGAACTGGAAACACCATATATTTT. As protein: CASSATPGRTGNTIYF.

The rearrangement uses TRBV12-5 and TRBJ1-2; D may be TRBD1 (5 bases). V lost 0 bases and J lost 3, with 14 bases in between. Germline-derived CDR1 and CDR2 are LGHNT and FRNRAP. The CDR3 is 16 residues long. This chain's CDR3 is CASGLVTGGAHYGYTF. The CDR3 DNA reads TGTGCTAGTGGTTTGGTAACGGGGGGAGCCCACTATGGCTACACCTTC.

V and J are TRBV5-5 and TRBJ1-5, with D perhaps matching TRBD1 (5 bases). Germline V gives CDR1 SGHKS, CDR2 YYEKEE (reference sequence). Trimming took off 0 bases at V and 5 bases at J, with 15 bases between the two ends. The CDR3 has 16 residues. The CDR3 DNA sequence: TGTGCCAGCAGCTTGGAGCGGGACCTAAACTATCAGCCCCAGCATTTT. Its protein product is CASSLERDLNYQPQHF.

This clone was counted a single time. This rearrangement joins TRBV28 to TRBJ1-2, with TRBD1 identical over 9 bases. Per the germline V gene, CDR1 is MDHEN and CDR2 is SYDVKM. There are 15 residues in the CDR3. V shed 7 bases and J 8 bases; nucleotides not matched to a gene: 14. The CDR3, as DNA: TGTGCCAGCAATTACGGGACAGGGACGGTTGGAGGCTACACCTTC. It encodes CASNYGTGTVGGYTF.

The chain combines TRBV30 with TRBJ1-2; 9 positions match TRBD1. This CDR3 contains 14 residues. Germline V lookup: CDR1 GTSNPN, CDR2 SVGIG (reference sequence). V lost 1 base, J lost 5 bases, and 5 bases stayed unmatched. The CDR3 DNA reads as TGTGCCTGGAGTGGAAACAGGGGGCATTATGGCTACACCTTC. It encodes CAWSGNRGHYGYTF.

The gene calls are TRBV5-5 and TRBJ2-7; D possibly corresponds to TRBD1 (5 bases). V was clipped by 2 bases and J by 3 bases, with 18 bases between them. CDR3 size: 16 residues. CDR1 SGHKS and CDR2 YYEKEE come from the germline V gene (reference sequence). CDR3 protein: CASSLTDSGYLYEQYF. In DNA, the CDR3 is TGTGCCAGCAGCTTAACCGACAGTGGATACCTCTACGAGCAGTACTTC.

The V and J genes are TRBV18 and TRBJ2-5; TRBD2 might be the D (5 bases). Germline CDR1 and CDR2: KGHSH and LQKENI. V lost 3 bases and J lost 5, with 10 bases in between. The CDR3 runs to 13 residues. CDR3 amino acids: CASSPVRGETQYF. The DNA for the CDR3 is TGTGCCAGCTCACCCGTCCGCGGGGAGACCCAGTACTTC. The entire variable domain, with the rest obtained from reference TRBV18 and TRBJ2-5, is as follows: NAGVMQNPRHLVRRRGQEARLRCSPMKGHSHVYWYRQLPEEGLKFMVYLQKENIIDESGMPKERFSAEFPKEGPSILRIQQVVRGDSAAYFCASSPVRGETQYFGPGTRLLVL.

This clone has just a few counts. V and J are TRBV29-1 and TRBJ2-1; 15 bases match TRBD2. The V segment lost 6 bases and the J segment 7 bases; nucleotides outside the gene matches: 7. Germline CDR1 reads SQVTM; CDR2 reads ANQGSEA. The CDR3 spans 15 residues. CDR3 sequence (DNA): TGCAGCGTCCGGACTAGCGGGGGGGCCGGAAATGAGCAGTTCTTC. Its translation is CSVRTSGGAGNEQFF.

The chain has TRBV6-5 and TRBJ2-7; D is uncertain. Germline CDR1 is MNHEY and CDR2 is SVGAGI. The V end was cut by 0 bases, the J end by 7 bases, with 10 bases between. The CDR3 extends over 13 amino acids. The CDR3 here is CASSYSGSKEQYV. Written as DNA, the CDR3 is TGTGCCAGCAGTTACTCCGGGTCCAAGGAGCAGTACGTC.

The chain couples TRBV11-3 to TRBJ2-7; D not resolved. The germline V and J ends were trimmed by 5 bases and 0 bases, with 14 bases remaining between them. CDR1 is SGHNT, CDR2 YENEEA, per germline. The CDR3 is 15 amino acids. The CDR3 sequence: CASSRGEGSSYEQYF. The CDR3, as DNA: TGTGCCAGCAGCCGAGGAGAAGGTTCCTCCTACGAGCAGTACTTC.

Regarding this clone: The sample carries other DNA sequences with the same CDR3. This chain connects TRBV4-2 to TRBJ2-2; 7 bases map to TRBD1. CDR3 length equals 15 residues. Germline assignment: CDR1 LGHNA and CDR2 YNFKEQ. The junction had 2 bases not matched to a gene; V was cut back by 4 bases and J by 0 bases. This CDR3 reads CASSPGTANTGELFF. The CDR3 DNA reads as TGTGCCAGCAGCCCCGGGACAGCGAACACCGGGGAGCTGTTTTTT.

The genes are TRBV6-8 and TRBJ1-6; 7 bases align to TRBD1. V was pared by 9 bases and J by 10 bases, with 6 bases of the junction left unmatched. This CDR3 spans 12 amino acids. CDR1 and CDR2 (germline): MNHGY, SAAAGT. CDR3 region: CARGQKGSPLHF. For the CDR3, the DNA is TGTGCCAGGGGACAGAAGGGATCACCCCTCCACTTT.

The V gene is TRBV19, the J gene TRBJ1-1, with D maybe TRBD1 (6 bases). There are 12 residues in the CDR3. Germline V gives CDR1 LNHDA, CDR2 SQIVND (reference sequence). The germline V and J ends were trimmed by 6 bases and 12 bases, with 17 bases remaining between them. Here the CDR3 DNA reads TGTGCCAGTAGAGGTCAGGGGCGTTTAACTTTCTTT. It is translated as CASRGQGRLTFF.

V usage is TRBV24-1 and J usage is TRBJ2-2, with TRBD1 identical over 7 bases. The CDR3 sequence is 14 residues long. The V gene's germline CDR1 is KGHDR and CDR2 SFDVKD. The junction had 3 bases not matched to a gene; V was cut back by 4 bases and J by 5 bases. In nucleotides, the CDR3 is TGTGCCACCAGTGACAGGGGGAAGACCGGGGAGCTGTTTTTT. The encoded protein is CATSDRGKTGELFF.

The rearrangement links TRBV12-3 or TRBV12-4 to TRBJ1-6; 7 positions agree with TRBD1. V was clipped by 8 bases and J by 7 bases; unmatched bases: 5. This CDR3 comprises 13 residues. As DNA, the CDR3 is TGTGCCAGCGCGAGGGGGCTGAATTCACCCCTCCACTTT. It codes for CASARGLNSPLHF.

The CDR3 loop reads CATSPLGTGDISGANVLTF. CDR3 sequence (DNA): TGTGCCACCAGCCCCCTGGGGACAGGCGATATCTCTGGGGCCAACGTCCTGACTTTC. V usage is TRBV15 and J usage is TRBJ2-6; TRBD1 agrees at 8 bases. The V gene end was trimmed by 5 bases and the J gene end by 0 bases; junction bases not matched to a gene: 12. The CDR3 is 19 amino acids. The germline gives CDR1 LNHNV, CDR2 YYDKDF (reference sequence).

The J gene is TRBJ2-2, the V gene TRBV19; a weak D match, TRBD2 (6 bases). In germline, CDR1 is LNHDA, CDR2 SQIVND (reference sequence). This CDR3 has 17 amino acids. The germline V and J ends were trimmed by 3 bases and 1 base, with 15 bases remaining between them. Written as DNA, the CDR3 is TGTGCCAGTAGTATTTTGCTGGCGGGGAGGAACACCGGGGAGCTGTTTTTT. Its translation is CASSILLAGRNTGELFF.

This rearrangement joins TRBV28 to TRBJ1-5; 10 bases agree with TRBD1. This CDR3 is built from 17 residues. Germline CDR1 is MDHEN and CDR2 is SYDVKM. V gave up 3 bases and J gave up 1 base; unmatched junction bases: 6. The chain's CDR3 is CASSFARQGASNQPQHF. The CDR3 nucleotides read TGTGCCAGCAGTTTTGCCCGACAGGGGGCGAGCAATCAGCCCCAGCATTTT.

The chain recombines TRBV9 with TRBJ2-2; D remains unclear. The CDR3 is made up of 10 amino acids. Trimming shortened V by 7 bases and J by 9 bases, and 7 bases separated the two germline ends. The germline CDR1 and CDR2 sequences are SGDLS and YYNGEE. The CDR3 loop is CASAGRELFF. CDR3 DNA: TGTGCCAGCGCAGGCCGGGAGCTGTTTTTT. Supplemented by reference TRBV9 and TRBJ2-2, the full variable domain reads DSGVTQTPKHLITATGQRVTLRCSPRSGDLSVYWYQQSLDQGLQFLIQYYNGEERAKGNILERFSAQQFPDLHSELNLSSLELGDSALYFCASAGRELFFGEGSRLTVL.

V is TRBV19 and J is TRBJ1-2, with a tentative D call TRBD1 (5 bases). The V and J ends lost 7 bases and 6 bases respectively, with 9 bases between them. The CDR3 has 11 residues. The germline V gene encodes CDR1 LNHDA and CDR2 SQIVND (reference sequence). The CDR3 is CASKGWHGYTF. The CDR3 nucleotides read TGTGCCAGTAAGGGGTGGCATGGCTACACCTTC. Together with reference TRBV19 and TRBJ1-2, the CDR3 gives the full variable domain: DGGITQSPKYLFRKEGQNVTLSCEQNLNHDAMYWYRQDPGQGLRLIYYSQIVNDFQKGDIAEGYSVSREKKESFPLTVTSAQKNPTAFYLCASKGWHGYTFGSGTRLTVV.

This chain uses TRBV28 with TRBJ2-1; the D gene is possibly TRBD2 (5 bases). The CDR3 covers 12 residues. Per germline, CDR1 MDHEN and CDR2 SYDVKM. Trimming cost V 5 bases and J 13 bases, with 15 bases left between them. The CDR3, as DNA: TGTGCCAGCAGTCCTACTCGAGAGGGACAGTTCTTC. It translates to CASSPTREGQFF.

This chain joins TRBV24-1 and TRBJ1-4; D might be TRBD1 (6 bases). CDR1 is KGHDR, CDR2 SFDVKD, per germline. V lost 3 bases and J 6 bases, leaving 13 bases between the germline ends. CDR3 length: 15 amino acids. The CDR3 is CATSDAAGADEKLFF. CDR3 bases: TGTGCCACCAGTGATGCCGCGGGGGCGGATGAAAAACTGTTTTTT.

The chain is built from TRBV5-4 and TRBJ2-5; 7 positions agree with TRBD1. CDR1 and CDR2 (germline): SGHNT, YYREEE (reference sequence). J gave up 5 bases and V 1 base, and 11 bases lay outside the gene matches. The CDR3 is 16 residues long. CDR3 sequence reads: CASSLSISEGAETQYF. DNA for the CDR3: TGTGCCAGCAGCTTGTCAATTTCCGAGGGGGCCGAGACCCAGTACTTC. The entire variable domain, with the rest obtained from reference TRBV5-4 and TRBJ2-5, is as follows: ETGVTQSPTHLIKTRGQQVTLRCSSQSGHNTVSWYQQALGQGPQFIFQYYREEENGRGNFPPRFSGLQFPNYSSELNVNALELDDSALYLCASSLSISEGAETQYFGPGTRLLVL.

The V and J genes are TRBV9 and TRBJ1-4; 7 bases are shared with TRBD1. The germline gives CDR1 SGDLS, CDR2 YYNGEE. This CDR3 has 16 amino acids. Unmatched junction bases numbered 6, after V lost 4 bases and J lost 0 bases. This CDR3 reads CASSPGTAATNEKLFF. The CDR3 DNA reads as TGTGCCAGCAGCCCCGGGACAGCGGCAACTAATGAAAAACTGTTTTTT.

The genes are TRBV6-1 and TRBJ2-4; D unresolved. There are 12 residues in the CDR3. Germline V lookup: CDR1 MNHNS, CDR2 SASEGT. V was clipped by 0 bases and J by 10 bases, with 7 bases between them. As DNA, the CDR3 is TGTGCCAGCAGTGAAGCGTCTTTAATTCAGTACTTC. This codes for CASSEASLIQYF.

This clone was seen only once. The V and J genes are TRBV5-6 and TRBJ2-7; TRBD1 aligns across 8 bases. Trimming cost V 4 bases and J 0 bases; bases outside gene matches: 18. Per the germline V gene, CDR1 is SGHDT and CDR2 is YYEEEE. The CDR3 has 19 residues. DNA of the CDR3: TGTGCCAGCAGCGACCAGACAGGGGATACTGCCCGTGGCTCCTACGAGCAGTACGTC. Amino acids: CASSDQTGDTARGSYEQYV.